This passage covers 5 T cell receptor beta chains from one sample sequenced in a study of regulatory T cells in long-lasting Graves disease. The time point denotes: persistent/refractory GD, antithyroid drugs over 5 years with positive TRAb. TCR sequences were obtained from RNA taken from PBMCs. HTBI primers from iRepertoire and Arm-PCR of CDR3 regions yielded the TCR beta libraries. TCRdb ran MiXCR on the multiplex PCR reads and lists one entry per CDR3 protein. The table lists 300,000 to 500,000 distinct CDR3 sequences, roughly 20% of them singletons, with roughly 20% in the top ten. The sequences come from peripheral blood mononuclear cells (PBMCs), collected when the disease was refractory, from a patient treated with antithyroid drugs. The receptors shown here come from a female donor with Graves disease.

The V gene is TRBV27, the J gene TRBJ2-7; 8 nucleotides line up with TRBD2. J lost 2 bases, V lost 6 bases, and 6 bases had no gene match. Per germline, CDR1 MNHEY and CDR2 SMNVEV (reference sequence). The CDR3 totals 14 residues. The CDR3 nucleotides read TGTGCCAGCAGCGCTAGCGGGCCTACCTACGAGCAGTACTTC. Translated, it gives CASSASGPTYEQYF.

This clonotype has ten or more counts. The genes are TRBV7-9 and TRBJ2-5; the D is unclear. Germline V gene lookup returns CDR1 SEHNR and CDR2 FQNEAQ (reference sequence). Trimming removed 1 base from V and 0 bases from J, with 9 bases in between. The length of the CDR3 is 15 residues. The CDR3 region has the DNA TGTGCCAGCAGCTTAGGTTCCCGGTACCAAGAGACCCAGTACTTC. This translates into CASSLGSRYQETQYF.

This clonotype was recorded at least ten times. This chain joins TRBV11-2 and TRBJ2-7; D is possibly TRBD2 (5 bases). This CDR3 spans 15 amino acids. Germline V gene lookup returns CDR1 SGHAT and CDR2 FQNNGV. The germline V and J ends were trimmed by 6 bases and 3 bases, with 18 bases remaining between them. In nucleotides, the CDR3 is TGTGCCAGCAGGCCGATTCGGGAAGAAGGCTACGAGCAGTACTTC. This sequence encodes CASRPIREEGYEQYF.

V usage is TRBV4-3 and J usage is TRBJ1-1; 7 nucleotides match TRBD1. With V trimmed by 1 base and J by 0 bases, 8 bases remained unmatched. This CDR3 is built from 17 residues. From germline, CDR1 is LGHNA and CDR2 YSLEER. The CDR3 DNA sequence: TGCGCCAGCAGCCAAGTGGGGGACAGCCGGATGAACACTGAAGCTTTCTTT. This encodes CASSQVGDSRMNTEAFF.

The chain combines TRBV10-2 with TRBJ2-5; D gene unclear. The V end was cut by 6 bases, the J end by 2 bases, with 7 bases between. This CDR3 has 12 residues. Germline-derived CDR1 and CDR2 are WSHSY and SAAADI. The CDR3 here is CASRGKQETQYF. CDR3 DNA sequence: TGCGCCAGCAGGGGTAAACAAGAGACCCAGTACTTC.